This record concerns one T cell receptor (beta chain) sequence. This sample was included in a study of T cells in Graves' hyperthyroidism and ophthalmopathy. On the study more broadly: The initial diagnosis was the point when peripheral blood was collected, ahead of any treatment.

TCR beta CDR3 sequences were amplified from RNA transcripts. A set of HTBI primers served as the primers for a first-round RT-PCR of the TCR CDR3. A single record per CDR3 protein comes from TCRdb applying MiXCR to the multiplex PCR reads. The sample shows 300,000 to 450,000 distinct CDR3 sequences, approximately 18% of them seen only once. V trimming: 9 bases; J trimming: 5 bases; junction bases outside the gene matches: 16. The CDR3 loop spans 16 amino acids. CDR1 and CDR2 from the germline V gene are SNHLY and FYNNEI. The sample comprised blood. J is TRBJ2-1 and V is TRBV2; 7 bases fit TRBD2. The sequence derives from a woman in her thirties with Graves' hyperthyroidism that later progressed to Graves' ophthalmopathy. The CDR3 DNA sequence: TGTGCCAGAGGGAGCGGGGTTTCCTTCGGGAACAATGAGCAGTTCTTC. As protein: CARGSGVSFGNNEQFF.